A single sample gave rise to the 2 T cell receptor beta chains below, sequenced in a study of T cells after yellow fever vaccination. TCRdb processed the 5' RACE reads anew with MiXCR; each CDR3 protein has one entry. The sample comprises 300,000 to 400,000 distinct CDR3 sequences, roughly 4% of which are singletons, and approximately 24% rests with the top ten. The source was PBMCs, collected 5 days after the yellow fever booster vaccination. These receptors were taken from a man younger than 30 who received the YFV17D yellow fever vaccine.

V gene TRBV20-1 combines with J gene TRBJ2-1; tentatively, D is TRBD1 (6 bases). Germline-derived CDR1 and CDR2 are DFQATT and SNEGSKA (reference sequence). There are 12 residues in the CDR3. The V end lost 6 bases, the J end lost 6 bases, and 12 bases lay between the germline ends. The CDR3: CSAEGQINEQFF. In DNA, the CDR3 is TGCAGTGCCGAAGGACAGATCAATGAGCAGTTCTTC.

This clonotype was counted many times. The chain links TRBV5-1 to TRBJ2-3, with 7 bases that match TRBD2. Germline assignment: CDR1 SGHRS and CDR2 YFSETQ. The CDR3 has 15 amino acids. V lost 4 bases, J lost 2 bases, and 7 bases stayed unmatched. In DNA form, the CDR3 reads TGCGCCAGCAGCGGGGGAGGGGCGATCACAGATACGCAGTATTTT. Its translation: CASSGGGAITDTQYF.